This T cell receptor beta chain was documented in a study of T-cell memory formation after mild COVID-19. Study as a whole: Each donor largely had its own TCR clusters. Study-wide findings and caveats: The study found balanced CD4/CD8 in clones contracting day 15 to 85 and a CD4+ lean in later expanders.

From 5'RACE with constant-segment primers came TCR alpha and TCR beta cDNA libraries that carried sample barcodes and UMIs. A single record per CDR3 protein comes from TCRdb applying MiXCR to the 5' RACE reads. This sample has 450,000 or so distinct CDR3 sequences, with more than 20% found just once. V lost 1 base, J lost 4 bases, and 13 bases lay in between. CDR3 length equals 15 residues. CDR1 is LGHNA and CDR2 is YNFKEQ in the germline V gene. There are a few counts of this clonotype. Its target is unknown. The sequence came from an adult woman who had mild COVID-19 (a few samples of this study predate the infection). Cell type and time point are not known. The V call is TRBV4-2, the J call TRBJ1-2; tentative D call: TRBD1 (5 bases). Sequenced input: PBMCs or a T cell subset sorted from them (not recorded which). CDR3 nucleotide sequence: TGTGCCAGCAGCCAAGCAGGAGGGGTCGGCTATGGCTACACCTTC. It specifies CASSQAGGVGYGYTF.